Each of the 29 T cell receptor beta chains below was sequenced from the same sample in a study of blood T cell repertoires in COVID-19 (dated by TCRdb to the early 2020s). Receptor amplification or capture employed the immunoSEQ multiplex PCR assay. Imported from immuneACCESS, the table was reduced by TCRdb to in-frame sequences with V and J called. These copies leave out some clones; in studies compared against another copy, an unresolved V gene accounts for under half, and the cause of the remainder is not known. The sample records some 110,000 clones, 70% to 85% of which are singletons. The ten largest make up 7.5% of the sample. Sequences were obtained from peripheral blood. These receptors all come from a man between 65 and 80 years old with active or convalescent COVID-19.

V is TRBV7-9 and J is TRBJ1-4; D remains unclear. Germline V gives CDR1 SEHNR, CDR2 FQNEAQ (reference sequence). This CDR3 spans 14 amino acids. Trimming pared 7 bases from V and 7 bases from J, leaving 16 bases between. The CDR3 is CASTTSGFGEKLFF. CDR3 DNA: TGTGCCAGCACCACCTCAGGTTTCGGTGAAAAACTGTTTTTT.

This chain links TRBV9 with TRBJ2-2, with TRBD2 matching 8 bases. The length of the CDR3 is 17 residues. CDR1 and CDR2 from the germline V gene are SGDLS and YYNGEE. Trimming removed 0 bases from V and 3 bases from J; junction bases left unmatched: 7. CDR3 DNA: TGTGCCAGCAGCGTAGACCCTAGCGGGCCTCACACCGGGGAGCTGTTTTTT. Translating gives CASSVDPSGPHTGELFF.

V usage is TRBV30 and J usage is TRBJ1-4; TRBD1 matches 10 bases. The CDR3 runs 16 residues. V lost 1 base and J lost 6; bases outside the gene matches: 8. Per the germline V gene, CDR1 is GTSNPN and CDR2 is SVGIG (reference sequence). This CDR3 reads CAWSDRLTGGYEKLFF. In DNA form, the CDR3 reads TGTGCCTGGAGTGATCGATTGACAGGGGGCTATGAAAAACTGTTTTTT.

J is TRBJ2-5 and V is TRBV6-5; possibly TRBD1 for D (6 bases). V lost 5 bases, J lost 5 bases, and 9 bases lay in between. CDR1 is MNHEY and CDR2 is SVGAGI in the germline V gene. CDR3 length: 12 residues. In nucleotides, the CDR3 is TGTGCCAGCAGTAGGGACATGGAGACCCAGTACTTC. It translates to CASSRDMETQYF.

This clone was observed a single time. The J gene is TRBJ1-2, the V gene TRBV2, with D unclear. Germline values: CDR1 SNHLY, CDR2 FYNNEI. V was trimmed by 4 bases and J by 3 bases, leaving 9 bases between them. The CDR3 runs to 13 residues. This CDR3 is CASSVASDYGYTF. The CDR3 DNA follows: TGTGCCAGCAGTGTGGCCAGCGACTATGGCTACACCTTC.

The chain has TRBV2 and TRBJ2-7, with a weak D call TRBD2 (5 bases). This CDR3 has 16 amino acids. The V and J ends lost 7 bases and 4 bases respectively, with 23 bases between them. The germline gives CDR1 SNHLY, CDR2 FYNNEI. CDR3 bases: TGTGCCAGCACCCGCCGGAGTCGGGGAGTAAGATACGAGCAGTACTTC. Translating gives CASTRRSRGVRYEQYF.

Here the CDR3 reads CASSEKTGTRRMNTEAFF. The CDR3 DNA reads TGTGCCAGCAGCGAAAAAACCGGGACACGGCGAATGAACACTGAAGCTTTCTTT. The chain couples TRBV4-2 to TRBJ1-1, with TRBD1 as a possible D gene (6 bases). CDR3 length: 18 amino acids. V lost 5 bases and J lost 0, with 22 bases in between. Germline CDR1 is LGHNA and CDR2 is YNFKEQ.

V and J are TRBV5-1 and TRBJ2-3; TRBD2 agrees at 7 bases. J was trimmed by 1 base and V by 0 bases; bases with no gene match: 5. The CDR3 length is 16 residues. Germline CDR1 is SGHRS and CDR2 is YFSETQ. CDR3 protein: CASSLVGGGGTDTQYF. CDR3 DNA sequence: TGCGCCAGCAGCTTGGTCGGCGGGGGAGGCACAGATACGCAGTATTTT.

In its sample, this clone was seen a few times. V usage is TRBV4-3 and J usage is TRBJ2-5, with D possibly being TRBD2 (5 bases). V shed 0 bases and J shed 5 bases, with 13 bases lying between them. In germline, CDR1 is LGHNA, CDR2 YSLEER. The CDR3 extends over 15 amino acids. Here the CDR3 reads CASSQERSGRETQYF. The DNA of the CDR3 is TGCGCCAGCAGCCAAGAGAGGTCGGGAAGGGAGACCCAGTACTTC.

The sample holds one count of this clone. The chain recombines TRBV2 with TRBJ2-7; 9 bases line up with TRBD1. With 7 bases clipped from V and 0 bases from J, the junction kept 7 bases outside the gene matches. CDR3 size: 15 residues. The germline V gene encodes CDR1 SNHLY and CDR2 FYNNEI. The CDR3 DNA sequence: TGTGCCAGCAAGGGAGACAGGGGGAACTCCTACGAGCAGTACTTC. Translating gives CASKGDRGNSYEQYF.

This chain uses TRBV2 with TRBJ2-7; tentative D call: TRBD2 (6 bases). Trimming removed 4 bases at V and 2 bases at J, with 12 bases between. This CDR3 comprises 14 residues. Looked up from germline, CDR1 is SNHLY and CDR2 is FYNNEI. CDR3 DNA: TGTGCCAGCAGTGGGGGACTCCCCCCCTACGAGCAGTACTTC. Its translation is CASSGGLPPYEQYF.

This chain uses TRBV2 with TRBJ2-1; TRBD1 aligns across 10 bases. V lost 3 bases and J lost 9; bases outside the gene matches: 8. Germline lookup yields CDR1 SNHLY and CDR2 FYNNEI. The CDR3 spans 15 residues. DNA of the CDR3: TGTGCCAGCAGTGACCCGGGACAGGGGTTGGTTGAGCAGTTCTTC. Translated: CASSDPGQGLVEQFF.

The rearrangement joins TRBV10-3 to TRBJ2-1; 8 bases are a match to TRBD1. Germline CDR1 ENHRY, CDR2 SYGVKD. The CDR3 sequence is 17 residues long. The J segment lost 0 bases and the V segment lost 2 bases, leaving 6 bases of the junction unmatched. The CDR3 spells CAISETTGGVSYNEQFF. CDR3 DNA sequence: TGTGCCATCAGTGAGACAACAGGGGGTGTCTCCTACAATGAGCAGTTCTTC.

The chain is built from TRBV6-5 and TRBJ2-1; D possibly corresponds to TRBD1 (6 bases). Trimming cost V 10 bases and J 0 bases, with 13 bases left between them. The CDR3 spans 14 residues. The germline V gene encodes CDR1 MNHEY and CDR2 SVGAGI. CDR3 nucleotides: TGTGCCACGAGGGGGAGTAGCTCCTACAATGAGCAGTTCTTC. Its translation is CATRGSSSYNEQFF.

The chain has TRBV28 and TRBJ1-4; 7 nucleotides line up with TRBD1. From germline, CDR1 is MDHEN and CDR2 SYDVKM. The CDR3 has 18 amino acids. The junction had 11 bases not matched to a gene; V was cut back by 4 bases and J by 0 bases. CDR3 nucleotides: TGTGCCAGCAGTTCCCCTTCGGACAGGAAATCAACTAATGAAAAACTGTTTTTT. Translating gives CASSSPSDRKSTNEKLFF.

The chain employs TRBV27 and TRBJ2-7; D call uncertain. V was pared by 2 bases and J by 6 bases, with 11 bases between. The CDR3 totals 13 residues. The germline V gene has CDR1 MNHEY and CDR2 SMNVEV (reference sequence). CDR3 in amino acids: CASSLASPGEQYF. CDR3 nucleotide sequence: TGTGCCAGCAGTTTAGCGTCCCCGGGCGAGCAGTACTTC.

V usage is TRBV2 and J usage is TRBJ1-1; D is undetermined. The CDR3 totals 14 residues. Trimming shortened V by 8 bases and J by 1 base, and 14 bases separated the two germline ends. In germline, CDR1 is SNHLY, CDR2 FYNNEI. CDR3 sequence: CASGLKTGNTEAFF. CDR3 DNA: TGTGCCAGCGGTTTAAAGACGGGGAACACTGAAGCTTTCTTT.

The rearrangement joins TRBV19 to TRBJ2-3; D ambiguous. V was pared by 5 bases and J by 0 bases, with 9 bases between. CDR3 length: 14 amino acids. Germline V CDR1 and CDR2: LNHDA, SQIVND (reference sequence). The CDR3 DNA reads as TGTGCCAGTAGTCGTCTAGGTAGCACAGATACGCAGTATTTT. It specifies CASSRLGSTDTQYF.

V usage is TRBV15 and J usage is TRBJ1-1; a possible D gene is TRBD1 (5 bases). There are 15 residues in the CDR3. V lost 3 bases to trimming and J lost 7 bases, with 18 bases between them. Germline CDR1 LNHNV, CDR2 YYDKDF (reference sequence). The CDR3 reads CATSSGDGGTLEAFF. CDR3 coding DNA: TGTGCCACCAGCAGCGGGGATGGGGGGACGCTTGAAGCTTTCTTT. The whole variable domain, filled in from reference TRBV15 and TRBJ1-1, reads DAMVIQNPRYQVTQFGKPVTLSCSQTLNHNVMYWYQQKSSQAPKLLFHYYDKDFNNEADTPDNFQSRRPNTSFCFLDIRSPGLGDTAMYLCATSSGDGGTLEAFFGQGTRLTVV.

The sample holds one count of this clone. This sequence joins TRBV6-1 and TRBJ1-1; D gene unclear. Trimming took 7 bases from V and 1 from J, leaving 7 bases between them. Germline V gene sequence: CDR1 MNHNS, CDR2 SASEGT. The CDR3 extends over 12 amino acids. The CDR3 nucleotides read TGTGCCAGCAAACGACAGAACACTGAAGCTTTCTTT. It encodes CASKRQNTEAFF.

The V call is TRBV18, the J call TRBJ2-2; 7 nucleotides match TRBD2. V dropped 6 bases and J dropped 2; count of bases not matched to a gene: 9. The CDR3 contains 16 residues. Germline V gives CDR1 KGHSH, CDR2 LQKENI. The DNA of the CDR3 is TGTGCCAGCTCGCCCTATCTAGCGGTAAACACCGGGGAGCTGTTTTTT. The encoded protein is CASSPYLAVNTGELFF.

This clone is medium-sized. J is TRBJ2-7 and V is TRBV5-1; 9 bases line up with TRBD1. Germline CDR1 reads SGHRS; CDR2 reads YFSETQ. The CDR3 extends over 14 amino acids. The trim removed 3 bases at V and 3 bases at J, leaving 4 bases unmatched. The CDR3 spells CASSSTGGFYEQYF. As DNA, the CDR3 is TGCGCCAGCAGCTCGACAGGGGGGTTCTACGAGCAGTACTTC.

The CDR3 coding sequence is TGTGCCAGCAGCCAAACCTTGACAGGGATGAACACTGAAGCTTTCTTT. It translates to CASSQTLTGMNTEAFF. The chain has TRBV3-1 (or the pseudogene TRBV3-2) and TRBJ1-1; 7 bases fit TRBD1. The CDR3 runs to 16 residues. Losses at the gene ends were 2 bases for V and 0 bases for J; bases not matched to a gene: 6. The germline gives CDR1 LGHDT, CDR2 YNNKEL (reference sequence).

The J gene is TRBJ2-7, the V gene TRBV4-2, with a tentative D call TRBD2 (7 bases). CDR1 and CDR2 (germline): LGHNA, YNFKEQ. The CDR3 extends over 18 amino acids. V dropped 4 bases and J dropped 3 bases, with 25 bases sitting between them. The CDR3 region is CASSPIVGGAGANYEQYF. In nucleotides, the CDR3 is TGTGCCAGCAGCCCGATTGTGGGAGGGGCAGGGGCCAACTACGAGCAGTACTTC.

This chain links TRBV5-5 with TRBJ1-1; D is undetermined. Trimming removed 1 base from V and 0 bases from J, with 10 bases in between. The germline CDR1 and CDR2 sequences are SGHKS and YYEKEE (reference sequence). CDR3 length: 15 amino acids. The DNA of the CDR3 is TGTGCCAGCAGCTTGTACCTCGGGGTGAACACTGAAGCTTTCTTT. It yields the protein CASSLYLGVNTEAFF.

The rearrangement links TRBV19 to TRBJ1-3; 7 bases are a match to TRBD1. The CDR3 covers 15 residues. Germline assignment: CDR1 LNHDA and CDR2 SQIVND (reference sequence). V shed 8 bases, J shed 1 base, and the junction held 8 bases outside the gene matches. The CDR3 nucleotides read TGTGCCAGTGGATGGGACAGTCAATCTGGAAACACCATATATTTT. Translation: CASGWDSQSGNTIYF.

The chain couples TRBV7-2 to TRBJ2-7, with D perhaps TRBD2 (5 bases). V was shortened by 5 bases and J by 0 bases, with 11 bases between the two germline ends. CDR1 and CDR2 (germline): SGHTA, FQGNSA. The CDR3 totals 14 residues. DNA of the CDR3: TGTGCCAGCAGCATCATTAGCGTCTCCTACGAGCAGTACTTC. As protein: CASSIISVSYEQYF.

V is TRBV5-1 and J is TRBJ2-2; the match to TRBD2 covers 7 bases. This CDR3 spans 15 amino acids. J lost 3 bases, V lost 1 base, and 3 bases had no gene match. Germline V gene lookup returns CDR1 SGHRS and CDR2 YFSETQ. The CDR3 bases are TGCGCCAGCAGCTTGAATAGCGGGTACACCGGGGAGCTGTTTTTT. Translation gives CASSLNSGYTGELFF.

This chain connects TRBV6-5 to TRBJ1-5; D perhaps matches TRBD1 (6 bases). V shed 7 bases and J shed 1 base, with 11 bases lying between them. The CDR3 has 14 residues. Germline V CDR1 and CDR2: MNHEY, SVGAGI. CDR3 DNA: TGTGCCAGCAAGGGGGGGTTAAGCAATCAGCCCCAGCATTTT. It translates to CASKGGLSNQPQHF.